These 9 T cell receptor beta chains were sequenced from one sample in a study of blood T cell repertoires in COVID-19. Clones were sequenced by immunoSEQ multiplex PCR, and TCRdb holds only the in-frame ones, with some missing. This table holds around 98,000 clones, around 84% found once. The sequencing sample was made of peripheral blood. The receptors stem from a woman in her sixties with acute or convalescent COVID-19.

The chain combines TRBV6-5 with TRBJ1-1, with 8 positions matching TRBD1. The CDR3 loop spans 15 amino acids. J gave up 11 bases and V 2 bases, and 13 bases lay outside the gene matches. The germline gives CDR1 MNHEY, CDR2 SVGAGI. This CDR3 reads CASSYGQGAPREAFF. DNA of the CDR3: TGTGCCAGCAGTTACGGTCAGGGGGCGCCCCGGGAGGCTTTCTTT.

This chain links TRBV20-1 with TRBJ1-1; D is unresolved. Trimming removed 3 bases at V and 3 bases at J, with 8 bases between. Germline CDR1 is DFQATT and CDR2 is SNEGSKA (reference sequence). This CDR3 is built from 12 residues. The CDR3 spells CSASQFYTEAFF. As DNA, the CDR3 is TGCAGTGCTAGTCAGTTTTACACTGAAGCTTTCTTT.

This clone was seen a few times. The chain is built from TRBV7-8 and TRBJ1-1, with D possibly matching TRBD1 (6 bases). V lost 3 bases and J lost 5, with 16 bases in between. The CDR3 is 15 residues long. Germline V gene data show CDR1 as SGHVS and CDR2 as FQNEAQ. CDR3 sequence (DNA): TGTGCCAGCAGCTTGTACAGGGTAGGGCGGACTGAAGCTTTCTTT. This sequence encodes CASSLYRVGRTEAFF.

DNA of the CDR3: TGTGCCAGCAGCCCCCCCAACTCTTGGAGGGGTGGCTACACCTTC. Amino acid sequence: CASSPPNSWRGGYTF. The chain is built from TRBV5-6 and TRBJ1-2; tentatively, D is TRBD1 (5 bases). The CDR3 has 15 amino acids. V lost 4 bases to trimming and J lost 7 bases, with 20 bases between them. Per the germline V gene, CDR1 is SGHDT and CDR2 is YYEEEE.

Turning to this clone: An end of the junction differs from the germline gene, which may be a read error. The chain uses TRBV24-1 and TRBJ2-7; tentative D call: TRBD2 (7 bases). Per germline, CDR1 KGHDR and CDR2 SFDVKD. The CDR3 consists of 11 residues. The CDR3 DNA is TGTGCCACCAGTGATGGGGGGGCCTCGGGCTTC. Amino acid sequence: CATSDGGASGF.

The table lists this clone with a count of one. The chain recombines TRBV5-1 with TRBJ2-3; TRBD2 is a possible D gene (5 bases). The CDR3 sequence is 14 residues long. Germline lookup yields CDR1 SGHRS and CDR2 YFSETQ. V was clipped by 7 bases and J by 0 bases, with 12 bases between them. The CDR3 nucleotides are TGCGCCAGCTCTCCTGAGCGGAGCACAGATACGCAGTATTTT. This encodes CASSPERSTDTQYF.

In its sample, this clone was seen once. The gene calls are TRBV19 and TRBJ1-1, with D uncertain. Germline V gives CDR1 LNHDA, CDR2 SQIVND (reference sequence). The CDR3 runs 16 residues. Trimming took off 3 bases at V and 6 bases at J, with 20 bases between the two ends. In DNA, the CDR3 is TGTGCCAGTAGTATGGGTCTCTCCGGCAGGAGGGCTGAAGCTTTCTTT. It encodes CASSMGLSGRRAEAFF.

This chain connects TRBV2 to TRBJ2-3; D is perhaps TRBD2 (6 bases). Trimming pared 7 bases from V and 3 bases from J, leaving 11 bases between. Germline CDR1 and CDR2: SNHLY and FYNNEI. The CDR3 runs to 13 residues. CDR3 DNA: TGTGCCAGCACCCGGGACTTTACAGATACGCAGTATTTT. Encoded protein: CASTRDFTDTQYF.

This clone has just a few counts. CDR3 nucleotide sequence: TGTGCCAGCAGCCAAGGGGCAGGGCACGGAAACACCATATATTTT. Its translation: CASSQGAGHGNTIYF. This chain uses TRBV3-1 (or the pseudogene TRBV3-2) with TRBJ1-3, with D possibly TRBD1 on 5 matching bases. Germline V gene lookup returns CDR1 LGHDT and CDR2 YNNKEL (reference sequence). The CDR3 runs 15 residues. V was pared by 1 base and J by 4 bases, with 11 bases between.